The rows below give T cell receptor beta chains drawn from one sample of a study of blood T cell repertoires in COVID-19. The table came from immunoSEQ multiplex PCR; TCRdb's copy has only in-frame clones and leaves some out. The sample records around 140,000 clones, over 70% being singletons. Sequencing was carried out using PBMCs or T cells enriched from blood (not recorded which). Receptors originate from a man aged 60 to 75 who had recovered from COVID-19. The CDR3 runs from the conserved cysteine through the conserved F or W. Fields, in order: V gene, J gene, D gene, clone size, CDR3 protein, CDR3 DNA. D genes are given only for firm matches. Clone size is shown for a subset of rows, as once, few, many or a class of expanded clone.

TRBV18	TRBJ1-6	TRBD1	-	CASSPRTGSNSPLHF	TGTGCCAGCTCACCGAGGACAGGGTCGAATTCACCCCTCCACTTT
TRBV12-5	TRBJ2-2	-	-	CASGPGSPRELFF	TGTGCTAGTGGCCCCGGGTCCCCAAGGGAGCTGTTTTTT
TRBV11-2	TRBJ2-5	TRBD1	-	CASSRDREETQYF	TGTGCCAGCAGCCGGGACAGGGAAGAGACCCAGTACTTC
TRBV10-1	TRBJ2-1	TRBD2	-	CASSTSGSEGEQFF	TGCGCCAGCTCGACTAGCGGGAGTGAAGGTGAGCAGTTCTTC
TRBV19	TRBJ2-3	TRBD2	-	CASSIQGLGSTDTQYF	TGTGCCAGTAGTATACAGGGACTAGGTAGCACAGATACGCAGTATTTT
TRBV18	TRBJ1-3	-	-	CASSPTGSNTIYF	TGTGCCAGCTCACCCACAGGGTCTAACACCATATATTTT
TRBV28	TRBJ1-1	TRBD1	-	CASSLYGTGLMNTEAFF	TGTGCCAGCAGTTTATATGGGACAGGTTTAATGAACACTGAAGCTTTCTTT
TRBV18	TRBJ2-1	TRBD1	-	CASSYRQGADNEQFF	TGTGCCAGCTCATACAGACAGGGGGCCGACAATGAGCAGTTCTTC
TRBV7-2	TRBJ1-6	-	-	CASSPGNNSPLHF	TGTGCCAGCAGCCCGGGTAATAATTCACCCCTCCACTTT
TRBV21-1	TRBJ1-5	-	-	CASSKVGRRSNQPQHF	TGTGCCAGCAGCAAAGTTGGTCGGCGGAGCAATCAGCCCCAGCATTTT
TRBV9	TRBJ2-1	-	-	CASSLGQSSYNEQFF	TGTGCCAGCAGCTTGGGACAAAGCTCCTACAATGAGCAGTTCTTC
TRBV28	TRBJ2-7	TRBD2	-	CASRGGGLIGQYF	TGTGCCAGCCGGGGCGGGGGTCTCATTGGGCAGTACTTC
TRBV14	TRBJ2-5	-	-	CASSLRVGVEETQYF	TGTGCCAGCAGCCTTAGAGTAGGCGTGGAGGAGACCCAGTACTTC
TRBV6-6	TRBJ2-3	-	-	CASSTYGQPRTDTQYF	TGTGCCAGCAGTACCTATGGACAACCGCGCACAGATACGCAGTATTTT
TRBV9	TRBJ2-7	-	-	CASSVGGRVSYEQYF	TGTGCCAGCAGCGTAGGGGGCAGGGTTTCCTACGAGCAGTACTTC
TRBV13	TRBJ2-1	TRBD2	-	CASSLPSGVPQFF	TGTGCCAGCAGCTTGCCGAGCGGGGTGCCCCAGTTCTTC
TRBV19	TRBJ2-3	-	-	CATASGPHGDTQYF	TGTGCCACCGCCTCAGGGCCCCATGGAGATACGCAGTATTTT
TRBV19	TRBJ1-6	-	-	CASRGGRPDPGNSPLHF	TGTGCCAGTAGAGGAGGGCGCCCGGATCCGGGGAATTCACCCCTCCACTTT
TRBV24-1	TRBJ2-5	-	-	CATSDLTGTETQYF	TGTGCCACCAGTGATTTAACAGGGACAGAGACCCAGTACTTC
TRBV12-3/TRBV12-4	TRBJ2-1	-	-	CASSLARTQQFF	TGTGCCAGCAGTTTAGCGCGCACGCAGCAGTTCTTC
TRBV28	TRBJ1-2	-	-	CASSYPQGTYGYTF	TGTGCCAGCAGTTACCCACAGGGAACCTATGGCTACACCTTC
TRBV6-5	TRBJ2-2	-	-	CASSPTAAGHGELFF	TGTGCCAGCAGTCCCACGGCGGCGGGTCACGGGGAGCTGTTTTTT
TRBV18	TRBJ1-2	TRBD1	-	CASSVGQGKNYGYTF	TGTGCCAGCTCTGTGGGACAGGGGAAAAACTATGGCTACACCTTC
TRBV3-1/TRBV3-2	TRBJ1-1	-	-	CASSQMAGMNTEAFF	TGTGCCAGCAGCCAAATGGCGGGAATGAACACTGAAGCTTTCTTT
TRBV3-1/TRBV3-2	TRBJ2-2	-	-	CASSPTPTGELFF	TGTGCCAGCAGCCCAACTCCGACCGGGGAGCTGTTTTTT
TRBV10-3	TRBJ1-4	TRBD1	-	CAISENRQGSEKLFF	TGTGCCATCAGTGAGAATAGACAGGGTAGTGAAAAACTGTTTTTT
TRBV24-1	TRBJ2-7	TRBD1	-	CATSDFSRGIYEQYF	TGTGCCACCAGTGATTTCAGCAGGGGGATCTACGAGCAGTACTTC
TRBV7-9	TRBJ1-2	TRBD1	-	CASSLTLQGAPGYTF	TGTGCCAGCAGCTTAACCTTACAGGGGGCGCCGGGCTACACCTTC
TRBV7-3	TRBJ2-2	TRBD2	-	CASSAGGRAYAGELFF	TGTGCCAGCAGCGCAGGCGGGAGGGCCTATGCCGGGGAGCTGTTTTTT
TRBV5-7	TRBJ1-1	-	-	CASSRRQNPTEAFF	TGTGCCAGCAGCAGAAGACAGAACCCCACTGAAGCTTTCTTT
TRBV5-1	TRBJ2-1	TRBD2	-	CATMTGTAGLAGGNEQFF	TGCGCCACCATGACCGGGACCGCGGGACTAGCGGGAGGCAATGAGCAGTTCTTC
TRBV7-2	TRBJ2-7	TRBD2	-	CASSVGFTRESYEQYF	TGTGCCAGCAGCGTGGGTTTTACGCGGGAGTCCTACGAGCAGTACTTC
TRBV28	TRBJ1-2	TRBD1	-	CASADRGDYGYTF	TGTGCCAGCGCGGACAGGGGCGACTATGGCTACACCTTC
TRBV6-5	TRBJ1-5	TRBD1	-	CASIEDRTNQPQHF	TGTGCCAGCATCGAGGACAGGACGAATCAGCCCCAGCATTTT
TRBV2	TRBJ1-4	TRBD1	-	CASSTTGDEKLFF	TGTGCCAGCAGTACGACAGGGGACGAAAAACTGTTTTTT
TRBV28	TRBJ2-2	-	-	CATNPGTPTGELFF	TGTGCCACCAACCCCGGGACACCAACCGGGGAGCTGTTTTTT
TRBV6-5	TRBJ1-2	-	-	CASSFIRGTYGYTF	TGTGCCAGCAGCTTCATTCGGGGAACCTATGGCTACACCTTC
TRBV9	TRBJ2-5	-	-	CASSEGGYPSQETQYF	TGTGCCAGCAGCGAGGGGGGGTACCCTTCCCAAGAGACCCAGTACTTC
TRBV29-1	TRBJ2-1	-	-	CSVRRQVARNEQFF	TGCAGCGTCCGAAGACAGGTTGCTAGGAATGAGCAGTTCTTC
TRBV2	TRBJ1-2	-	once	CASRGTGLSQGYTF	TGTGCCAGCAGGGGAACAGGGCTCAGCCAAGGCTACACCTTC